The T cell receptor (beta chain) described here comes from a study of a mutant IDH1 vaccine in newly diagnosed glioma. The CDR3 totals 14 residues. Per the germline V gene, CDR1 is SQVTM and CDR2 is ANQGSEA. V was pared by 3 bases and J by 0 bases, with 2 bases of the junction left unmatched. Repertoires were generated with immunoSEQ multiplex PCR, while TCRdb's copy carries only in-frame clones and drops some. The table has roughly 70,000 clones, around 84% seen once. Time point: week 11, during vaccination. In every dose of vaccine, 300 ug of mutant IDH1 20-mer peptide was given alongside topical imiquimod. As regards this clone: No antigen is known for it.

The sample was PBMCs, taken from a glioma patient whose treatment included an IDH1 peptide vaccine. The chain carries TRBV29-1 and TRBJ2-1; TRBD1 agrees at 7 bases. The clonotype was recovered from a woman between 50 and 59 years old with glioma. CDR3 nucleotide sequence: TGCAGCGTTGAGAAGGGGGCCTCCTACAATGAGCAGTTCTTC. Translated: CSVEKGASYNEQFF.